Below, 32 T cell receptor beta chains from the same sample are listed, as sequenced in a study of CD8 T cells in ankylosing spondylitis. Broader study findings: What seemed typical of ankylosing spondylitis blood was a TCR beta motif built from roughly eight highly homologous variants.

TCRdb re-analysed the 5' RACE reads in MiXCR, keeping a single row per CDR3 protein. Found here are 750,000 to 850,000 distinct CDR3 sequences, approximately 12% of them singletons; the top ten hold 0.51%. Their recognized antigens are unknown. Sequencing input: blood, either unsorted or a sorted T cell fraction (not recorded which). These receptors were obtained from a male donor with ankylosing spondylitis.

This clonotype has a count of ten or more. CDR3 protein: CASSAGTETYGYTF. CDR3 nucleotide sequence: TGTGCCAGCAGTGCCGGGACAGAGACCTATGGCTACACCTTC. The chain links TRBV6-1 to TRBJ1-2; TRBD1 aligns across 7 bases. The CDR3 loop spans 14 amino acids. CDR1 and CDR2 from the germline V gene are MNHNS and SASEGT. With 4 bases clipped from V and 4 bases from J, the junction kept 6 bases outside the gene matches.

The sample holds a few counts of this clonotype. The chain recombines TRBV4-3 with TRBJ1-1, with D unclear. The CDR3 contains 15 residues. V lost 0 bases to trimming and J lost 1 base, with 9 bases between them. Germline CDR1 reads LGHNA; CDR2 reads YSLEER. CDR3: CASSQDTGRNTEAFF. DNA for the CDR3: TGCGCCAGCAGCCAAGATACCGGTCGGAACACTGAAGCTTTCTTT.

The chain links TRBV3-1 to TRBJ2-1; D gene ambiguous. CDR1 LGHDT and CDR2 YNNKEL come from the germline V gene (reference sequence). The CDR3 spans 13 residues. The germline V and J ends were trimmed by 2 bases and 6 bases, with 8 bases remaining between them. The CDR3 spells CASSQIWSNEQFF. The DNA for the CDR3 is TGTGCCAGCAGCCAAATATGGTCCAATGAGCAGTTCTTC.

In its sample, this clonotype was seen many times. The chain combines TRBV29-1 with TRBJ2-1; tentatively, D is TRBD1 (6 bases). Germline lookup yields CDR1 SQVTM and CDR2 ANQGSEA. CDR3 length: 13 residues. The V end lost 6 bases, the J end lost 3 bases, and 12 bases lay between the germline ends. The CDR3 spells CSVTGRYYNEQFF. The CDR3 nucleotides read TGCAGCGTCACAGGGCGCTACTACAATGAGCAGTTCTTC.

The chain has TRBV20-1 and TRBJ2-5; no clear D. Germline CDR1 DFQATT, CDR2 SNEGSKA (reference sequence). This CDR3 contains 16 residues. The V and J ends lost 0 bases and 2 bases respectively, with 16 bases between them. The CDR3 sequence is CSARDHAPGSQETQYF. The CDR3 coding sequence is TGCAGTGCTAGAGATCACGCTCCGGGCTCGCAAGAGACCCAGTACTTC.

V gene TRBV20-1 combines with J gene TRBJ1-1, with 9 bases aligning to TRBD1. Germline V gene sequence: CDR1 DFQATT, CDR2 SNEGSKA (reference sequence). The CDR3 runs to 13 residues. The junction had 10 bases not matched to a gene; V was cut back by 7 bases and J by 7 bases. The CDR3 DNA follows: TGCAGTGGTACTACAGGGGGCGAGAGTGAAGCTTTCTTT. This sequence encodes CSGTTGGESEAFF.

This clonotype was detected ten times or more. This sequence joins TRBV15 and TRBJ1-1, with no clear D. V lost 1 base and J lost 1, with 10 bases in between. This CDR3 spans 15 amino acids. Germline V CDR1 and CDR2: LNHNV, YYDKDF (reference sequence). CDR3 loop: CATSRGWSTNTEAFF. CDR3 DNA sequence: TGTGCCACCAGCAGAGGGTGGTCCACGAACACTGAAGCTTTCTTT.

In its sample, this clonotype was seen a few times. The chain joins TRBV5-1 to TRBJ1-1, with D perhaps matching TRBD1 (5 bases). This CDR3 contains 15 residues. Trimming shortened V by 6 bases and J by 3 bases, and 18 bases separated the two germline ends. Germline loops: CDR1 SGHRS, CDR2 YFSETQ. As DNA, the CDR3 is TGCGCCAGCACTTGGTCCTCGGCGGGGGACACTGAAGCTTTCTTT. Amino acid sequence: CASTWSSAGDTEAFF.

In this sample, this clonotype turned up a few times. V gene TRBV4-2 combines with J gene TRBJ2-3, with 10 positions matching TRBD2. V was clipped by 0 bases and J by 4 bases; unmatched bases: 7. This CDR3 has 17 residues. Looked up from germline, CDR1 is LGHNA and CDR2 is YNFKEQ. CDR3 coding DNA: TGTGCCAGCAGCCAAGACCTAGCGGGAGCGCTTGCAGATACGCAGTATTTT. Protein: CASSQDLAGALADTQYF.

This clonotype has just a few counts. The rearrangement joins TRBV18 to TRBJ1-2, with TRBD1 as a possible D gene (5 bases). CDR3 length equals 14 residues. Per germline, CDR1 KGHSH and CDR2 LQKENI. V was shortened by 3 bases and J by 8 bases, with 16 bases between the two germline ends. The CDR3 sequence: CASSPGLQNSGYTF. DNA for the CDR3: TGTGCCAGCTCACCGGGACTCCAAAACAGCGGCTACACCTTC.

J is TRBJ1-2 and V is TRBV6-4, with unresolved D. CDR3 size: 9 residues. CDR1 MRHNA and CDR2 SNTAGT come from the germline V gene. V shed 7 bases and J shed 6 bases, with 3 bases lying between them. The DNA of the CDR3 is TGTGCCAGCATCGATGGCTACACCTTC. The encoded protein is CASIDGYTF.

There are a few counts of this clonotype. The V gene is TRBV10-3, the J gene TRBJ2-2; TRBD1 aligns across 7 bases. Looked up from germline, CDR1 is ENHRY and CDR2 is SYGVKD. The CDR3 runs to 13 residues. Trimming took 7 bases from V and 4 from J; bases not matched to a gene: 3. The CDR3 region is CAITRDSTGELFF. The CDR3 nucleotides read TGTGCCATCACCCGGGACAGCACCGGGGAGCTGTTTTTT.

This clonotype has ten or more counts. The V and J genes are TRBV29-1 and TRBJ1-2; 12 nucleotides line up with TRBD1. This CDR3 has 13 amino acids. V shed 8 bases, J shed 7 bases, and the junction held 8 bases outside the gene matches. Looked up from germline, CDR1 is SQVTM and CDR2 is ANQGSEA. The CDR3 DNA is TGCAGCCTGAGGGACAGGGGGCAAGGTGGCTACACCTTC. As protein: CSLRDRGQGGYTF.

The CDR3 loop reads CSARGVVGTSGRPSSYNEQFF. For the CDR3, the DNA is TGCAGTGCTAGAGGTGTGGTTGGGACTAGCGGGAGGCCTAGCTCCTACAATGAGCAGTTCTTC. The V gene is TRBV20-1, the J gene TRBJ2-1; the match to TRBD2 covers 15 bases. Germline trimming cut 1 base from V and 0 bases from J; bases unmatched to any gene: 13. Germline CDR1 and CDR2: DFQATT and SNEGSKA (reference sequence). The CDR3 has 21 residues.

This clonotype was counted between two and nine times. The chain employs TRBV9 and TRBJ1-1; the D gene is possibly TRBD1 (5 bases). The germline gives CDR1 SGDLS, CDR2 YYNGEE. Deletions cut 2 bases from V and 9 bases from J, with 17 bases between. The CDR3 spans 14 residues. DNA of the CDR3: TGTGCCAGCAGCGTTGGAAGAGGAGGGGATCAAGCTTTCTTT. Translated, it gives CASSVGRGGDQAFF.

This clonotype has a handful of counts. The CDR3 loop reads CASSMTSGSTYNEQFF. DNA for the CDR3: TGCGCCAGCAGCATGACTAGCGGGAGCACCTACAATGAGCAGTTCTTC. The chain combines TRBV5-1 with TRBJ2-1, with 12 bases identical to TRBD2. The CDR3 sequence is 16 residues long. The trim removed 4 bases at V and 2 bases at J, leaving 4 bases unmatched. The germline V gene has CDR1 SGHRS and CDR2 YFSETQ.

The table lists this clonotype with a few counts. The chain couples TRBV6-5 to TRBJ1-2; 7 bases are a match to TRBD1. CDR1 and CDR2 (germline): MNHEY, SVGAGI. Trimming at V came to 6 bases and at J to 8 bases, leaving 12 bases not matched to a gene. This CDR3 spans 14 amino acids. The CDR3 region is CASRYPGGKGGYTF. The CDR3 DNA reads as TGTGCCAGCAGATACCCAGGGGGTAAGGGCGGCTACACCTTC.

The chain uses TRBV7-2 and TRBJ1-6; D unclear. Per germline, CDR1 SGHTA and CDR2 FQGNSA. The ends were cut back, 5 bases at V and 7 bases at J, with 12 bases in the middle. CDR3 length: 14 residues. The CDR3 loop is CASSASRGNSPLHF. The CDR3 DNA sequence: TGTGCCAGCAGCGCCTCCAGAGGAAATTCACCCCTCCACTTT.

The CDR3: CASSQCGTGNEQFF. For the CDR3, the DNA is TGCGCCAGCAGCCAATGTGGAACAGGCAATGAGCAGTTCTTC. V is TRBV4-3 and J is TRBJ2-1; D is possibly TRBD1 (5 bases). CDR3 length: 14 amino acids. Trimming pared 2 bases from V and 6 bases from J, leaving 11 bases between. Germline V CDR1 and CDR2: LGHNA, YSLEER.

The rearrangement joins TRBV7-2 to TRBJ1-6, with D maybe TRBD1 (6 bases). The germline CDR1 and CDR2 sequences are SGHTA and FQGNSA. V gave up 3 bases and J gave up 0 bases, with 9 bases separating them. The CDR3 extends over 16 amino acids. CDR3: CASSFQGSSYNSPLHF. CDR3 bases: TGTGCCAGCAGCTTTCAGGGGAGCTCCTATAATTCACCCCTCCACTTT.

This clonotype was recorded a few times. The rearrangement uses TRBV9 and TRBJ2-7; 9 bases line up with TRBD1. The CDR3 runs to 13 residues. Trimming cost V 7 bases and J 3 bases; bases outside gene matches: 5. Per the germline V gene, CDR1 is SGDLS and CDR2 is YYNGEE. The CDR3 reads CASAGGQGYEQYF. CDR3 in DNA: TGTGCCAGCGCAGGGGGACAGGGCTACGAGCAGTACTTC.

V gene TRBV9 combines with J gene TRBJ2-5, with TRBD1 matching over 8 bases. CDR1 and CDR2 (germline): SGDLS, YYNGEE. The CDR3 loop spans 15 amino acids. V lost 6 bases to trimming and J lost 1 base; unmatched junction nucleotides: 8. The CDR3 region has the DNA TGTGCCAGCAATTTACAGGGGGTTCGCCAAGAGACCCAGTACTTC. It codes for CASNLQGVRQETQYF.

This clonotype has just a few counts. This rearrangement joins TRBV6-1 to TRBJ1-5; D not certain. V lost 7 bases and J lost 0, with 10 bases in between. The CDR3 loop spans 14 amino acids. Per the germline V gene, CDR1 is MNHNS and CDR2 is SASEGT. The CDR3 is CASTEVYSNQPQHF. The CDR3 DNA reads TGTGCCAGCACCGAGGTTTATAGCAATCAGCCCCAGCATTTT.

V usage is TRBV11-2 and J usage is TRBJ2-1; D not certain. Germline CDR1 is SGHAT and CDR2 is FQNNGV. V lost 2 bases, J lost 8 bases, and 13 bases lay in between. The CDR3 has 14 amino acids. The CDR3 region has the DNA TGTGCCAGCAGCTTACTGTCGCCTAACGATGAGCAGTTCTTC. Translated, it gives CASSLLSPNDEQFF.

This clonotype has a handful of counts. The rearrangement links TRBV5-1 to TRBJ2-5; 7 bases are shared with TRBD1. Trimming removed 5 bases from V and 4 bases from J; junction bases left unmatched: 5. The germline V gene has CDR1 SGHRS and CDR2 YFSETQ. This CDR3 is 13 amino acids long. The CDR3 DNA reads TGCGCCAGCAGACGGGACAGAAGAGAGACCCAGTACTTC. Its protein product is CASRRDRRETQYF.

In its sample, this clonotype was seen a few times. The V call is TRBV12-3 or TRBV12-4, the J call TRBJ2-7; 12 nucleotides agree with TRBD2. The CDR3 spans 13 residues. The J segment lost 6 bases and the V segment lost 5 bases, leaving 2 bases of the junction unmatched. CDR3 amino acids: CASSTSGGPEQYF. The CDR3 DNA is TGTGCCAGCAGTACTAGCGGGGGGCCCGAGCAGTACTTC.

This clonotype was seen ten or more times. The chain joins TRBV6-5 to TRBJ1-1, with no clear D. V was pared by 7 bases and J by 10 bases, with 19 bases between. There are 13 residues in the CDR3. The germline V gene encodes CDR1 MNHEY and CDR2 SVGAGI. CDR3 in DNA: TGTGCCAGCACTCACTTTGGAGGGCAACGAGCTTTCTTT. Translated: CASTHFGGQRAFF.

This clonotype was seen a handful of times. This chain joins TRBV20-1 and TRBJ1-1, with D uncertain. The CDR3 length is 13 residues. Germline V gene data show CDR1 as DFQATT and CDR2 as SNEGSKA (reference sequence). Trimming shortened V by 4 bases and J by 2 bases, and 11 bases separated the two germline ends. The CDR3 sequence is CSAIRDHNTEAFF. The CDR3 DNA follows: TGCAGTGCTATCAGAGACCATAACACTGAAGCTTTCTTT.

This chain joins TRBV6-1 and TRBJ2-7; weak D call: TRBD1 (5 bases). Trimming stripped 1 base from V and 0 bases from J, with 7 bases between. Germline V gives CDR1 MNHNS, CDR2 SASEGT. The CDR3 totals 14 residues. CDR3 DNA sequence: TGTGCCAGCAGTGAAGTCAGGGACTCCTACGAGCAGTACTTC. Amino acid sequence: CASSEVRDSYEQYF.

In this sample, this clonotype turned up a few times. This rearrangement joins TRBV20-1 to TRBJ2-3; TRBD2 might be the D (5 bases). The CDR3 loop spans 14 amino acids. CDR1 is DFQATT, CDR2 SNEGSKA, per germline (reference sequence). Trimming took off 7 bases at V and 6 bases at J, with 20 bases between the two ends. The CDR3 reads CSVRRLALVDTQYF. Written as DNA, the CDR3 is TGCAGTGTCAGGAGGCTAGCTTTAGTGGATACGCAGTATTTT.

This clonotype was picked up a small number of times. This chain uses TRBV27 with TRBJ2-2, with 7 positions matching TRBD1. Germline V gene lookup returns CDR1 MNHEY and CDR2 SMNVEV (reference sequence). The V and J ends lost 7 bases and 3 bases, in that order; junction bases with no gene match: 5. The CDR3 has 14 amino acids. DNA for the CDR3: TGTGCCAGCATCCGACAGGGCCACACCGGGGAGCTGTTTTTT. It yields the protein CASIRQGHTGELFF.

Only a few counts were recorded for this clonotype. CDR3 sequence (DNA): TGTGCCAGCAGCCTCAGACGGGCGGCCTATGGCTACACCTTC. Its translation: CASSLRRAAYGYTF. The V gene is TRBV7-8, the J gene TRBJ1-2; D uncertain. CDR1 and CDR2 from the germline V gene are SGHVS and FQNEAQ. The ends were cut back, 5 bases at V and 4 bases at J, with 14 bases in the middle. The CDR3 covers 14 residues.